Listed here is a single T cell receptor beta chain. This specimen comes from a study of blood T cell repertoires in COVID-19. Study-level information: Collection of acute and convalescent COVID-19 samples took place in the United States, Italy and Spain. In each case, the material was cDNA or gDNA derived from T cells, B-cell-depleted T cells, or PBMCs.

Original processing methods: From reference gene primer amplification, estimates of nucleated cell counts were derived. TCRdb's table, derived via immunoSEQ multiplex PCR, lists solely in-frame clones and lacks some. V, J and clone size are taken as reported in that table, and D and trimming were inferred from the DNA itself. This table has 90,000 to 110,000 clones, around 83% appearing once. The CDR3 is made up of 16 amino acids. The V and J ends lost 1 base and 0 bases respectively, with 12 bases between them. Germline CDR1 LNHDA, CDR2 SQIVND (reference sequence). This sequence joins TRBV19 and TRBJ1-1; D gene ambiguous. The sequence derives from a woman of 80 years or more with active or convalescent COVID-19. The sequenced sample was peripheral blood. The CDR3 DNA follows: TGTGCCAGTAGTATAGGGCCAGGCTACATGAACACTGAAGCTTTCTTT. Translation gives CASSIGPGYMNTEAFF.